The text below deals with one T cell receptor (beta chain). Its target is unknown. The sample originates from a study of graft-versus-host responses after intestinal transplantation. Study at large: Grafts that recipients had were multivisceral, liver-intestinal, or isolated intestinal transplants.

Findings and limits, study-wide: Early HvG declines after transplant were associated with peak circulating GvH clone levels. GvH clones surfaced in recipient marrow, some emerging earlier in ileum or blood.

Trimming cost V 3 bases and J 1 base, with 7 bases left between them. There are 13 residues in the CDR3. The germline V gene has CDR1 SGDLS and CDR2 YYNGEE. Repertoires were generated with immunoSEQ multiplex PCR, while TCRdb's copy carries only in-frame clones and drops some. The sample includes roughly 100,000 clones, less than 90% seen only once; the top ten take about 0.9%. This sequence joins TRBV9 and TRBJ2-5; D uncertain. Sequenced here: unstimulated CD4+ T cells sorted from spleen or lymph node cells, sampled before intestinal transplant. This TCR was recovered from a human donor who received an intestinal transplant. CDR3 residues: CASSGDVQETQYF. The CDR3, as DNA: TGTGCCAGCAGCGGCGACGTCCAAGAGACCCAGTACTTC. Looking up the rest from reference TRBV9 and TRBJ2-5 gives the full variable domain: DSGVTQTPKHLITATGQRVTLRCSPRSGDLSVYWYQQSLDQGLQFLIQYYNGEERAKGNILERFSAQQFPDLHSELNLSSLELGDSALYFCASSGDVQETQYFGPGTRLLVL.